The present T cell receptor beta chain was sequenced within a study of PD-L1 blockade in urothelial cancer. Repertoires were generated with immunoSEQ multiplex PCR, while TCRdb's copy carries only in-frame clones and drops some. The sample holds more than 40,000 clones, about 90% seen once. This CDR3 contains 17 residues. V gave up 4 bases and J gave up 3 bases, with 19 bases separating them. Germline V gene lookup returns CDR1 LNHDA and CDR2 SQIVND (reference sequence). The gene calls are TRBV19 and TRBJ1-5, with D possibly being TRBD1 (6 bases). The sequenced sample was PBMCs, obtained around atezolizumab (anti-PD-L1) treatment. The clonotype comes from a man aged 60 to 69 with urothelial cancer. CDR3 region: CASSRRRGTVVNQPQHF. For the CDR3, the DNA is TGTGCCAGTAGTAGGAGAAGGGGGACGGTGGTCAATCAGCCCCAGCATTTT. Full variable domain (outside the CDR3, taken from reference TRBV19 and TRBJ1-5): DGGITQSPKYLFRKEGQNVTLSCEQNLNHDAMYWYRQDPGQGLRLIYYSQIVNDFQKGDIAEGYSVSREKKESFPLTVTSAQKNPTAFYLCASSRRRGTVVNQPQHFGDGTRLSIL.